One and the same sample provided the 32 T cell receptor beta chains below, sequenced in a study of T cells after yellow fever vaccination. TCRdb reprocessed the 5' RACE reads with MiXCR, giving one entry per CDR3 protein. Counted here are about 340,000 distinct CDR3 sequences, 3.5% to 4.5% occurring once; the ten biggest clones make up 20% to 25%. Specimen: PBMCs, collected 5 days after the yellow fever booster vaccination. These TCRs come from a man in his late teens or twenties who received the YFV17D yellow fever vaccine.

This clonotype showed up many times. The chain has TRBV7-2 and TRBJ2-3; 7 positions match TRBD1. Per germline, CDR1 SGHTA and CDR2 FQGNSA. The J segment lost 2 bases and the V segment lost 5 bases, leaving 10 bases of the junction unmatched. This CDR3 contains 16 residues. CDR3 DNA: TGTGCCAGCAGCATCTCCTCGGGACAGTTCACAGATACGCAGTATTTT. Its protein is CASSISSGQFTDTQYF. The full variable domain, rest sourced from reference TRBV7-2 and TRBJ2-3, is GAGVSQSPSNKVTEKGKDVELRCDPISGHTALYWYRQSLGQGLEFLIYFQGNSAPDKSGLPSDRFSAERTGGSVSTLTIQRTQQEDSAVYLCASSISSGQFTDTQYFGPGTRLTVL.

This clonotype has just a few counts. V usage is TRBV28 and J usage is TRBJ1-1; perhaps TRBD1 as D (5 bases). V gave up 6 bases and J gave up 8 bases, with 16 bases separating them. Germline CDR1 reads MDHEN; CDR2 reads SYDVKM. The CDR3 is 13 residues long. CDR3 loop: CASRDSGTEEAFF. In DNA, the CDR3 is TGTGCCAGCAGGGACTCCGGGACCGAGGAAGCTTTCTTT.

This sequence joins TRBV27 and TRBJ1-1; D gene ambiguous. The CDR3 contains 16 residues. V lost 4 bases, J lost 0 bases, and 15 bases lay in between. Germline CDR1 and CDR2: MNHEY and SMNVEV (reference sequence). This chain's CDR3 is CASSSIPGRMNTEAFF. The CDR3 region has the DNA TGTGCCAGCAGTTCTATACCCGGACGTATGAACACTGAAGCTTTCTTT.

This clonotype was seen only a few times. The chain carries TRBV28 and TRBJ1-5; perhaps TRBD1 as D (5 bases). The CDR3 is 13 amino acids. The germline V and J ends were trimmed by 6 bases and 6 bases, with 12 bases remaining between them. Per the germline V gene, CDR1 is MDHEN and CDR2 is SYDVKM. CDR3 DNA sequence: TGTGCCAGCAGCAGGGCAGAGAGTCAGCCCCAGCATTTT. Its protein product is CASSRAESQPQHF.

This clonotype occurred many times. The chain uses TRBV12-3 or TRBV12-4 and TRBJ2-1; D uncertain. The CDR3 runs to 14 residues. Trimming removed 5 bases from V and 2 bases from J, with 10 bases in between. The CDR3 region is CASSIQGAYNEQFF. DNA for the CDR3: TGTGCCAGCAGTATCCAAGGCGCCTACAATGAGCAGTTCTTC.

A few counts support this clonotype. V and J are TRBV10-3 and TRBJ1-1, with 11 bases matching TRBD1. CDR3 size: 14 residues. Per germline, CDR1 ENHRY and CDR2 SYGVKD. J gave up 6 bases and V 6 bases, and 6 bases lay outside the gene matches. Written as DNA, the CDR3 is TGTGCCATCAGGGGGACAGGGGGTCGGGCTGAAGCTTTCTTT. Protein product: CAIRGTGGRAEAFF.

This clonotype occurred a few times. CDR3 loop: CASSASGGTDTQYF. CDR3 sequence (DNA): TGTGCCAGCAGTGCTAGCGGGGGGACCGATACGCAGTATTTT. The rearrangement links TRBV25-1 to TRBJ2-3; 11 positions match TRBD2. Germline CDR1 MGHDK, CDR2 SYGVNS. The V segment lost 4 bases and the J segment 6 bases; nucleotides outside the gene matches: 3. The CDR3 runs 14 residues.

The genes are TRBV6-2 or TRBV6-3 and TRBJ1-2; D not certain. The V end lost 2 bases, the J end lost 6 bases, and 10 bases lay between the germline ends. This CDR3 contains 13 residues. Germline loops: CDR1 MNHEY, CDR2 SVGEGT. In DNA, the CDR3 is TGTGCCAGCAGTTACGATGGGCCCGATGGCTACACCTTC. Translated, it gives CASSYDGPDGYTF.

This chain joins TRBV6-2 or TRBV6-3 and TRBJ2-7, with 7 positions matching TRBD2. This CDR3 has 19 amino acids. Germline assignment: CDR1 MNHEY and CDR2 SVGEGT. The V and J ends lost 2 bases and 0 bases, in that order; junction bases with no gene match: 16. CDR3 sequence: CASSYTLRDYTISSYEQYV. The CDR3 region has the DNA TGTGCCAGCAGTTACACACTCCGGGACTACACCATTAGCTCCTACGAGCAGTACGTC.

This clonotype has ten or more counts. This chain uses TRBV12-3 or TRBV12-4 with TRBJ2-5; no clear D. The CDR3 covers 14 residues. V was cut by 1 base and J by 4 bases, with 10 bases left in between. As DNA, the CDR3 is TGTGCCAGCAGTTTAGGCGGACGAGGAGAGACCCAGTACTTC. Its protein product is CASSLGGRGETQYF.

The chain couples TRBV21-1 to TRBJ2-6; TRBD2, as called in the table, went unchecked against the DNA. TRBV21-1 is annotated as a pseudogene. This CDR3 region has 18 residues. CDR3 region: CASSKEKEGFSGANVLTF. The CDR3 nucleotides read TGTGCCAGCAGCAAAGAAAAAGAGGGCTTCTCTGGGGCCAACGTCCTGACTTTC.

V and J are TRBV29-1 and TRBJ1-2; D is perhaps TRBD1 (5 bases). The CDR3 has 14 residues. The V and J ends lost 5 bases and 5 bases respectively, with 18 bases between them. Looked up from germline, CDR1 is SQVTM and CDR2 is ANQGSEA. The DNA of the CDR3 is TGCAGCGTTCTTTTGGGGGGGATGGAGTATGGCTACACCTTC. This gives the protein CSVLLGGMEYGYTF.

In this sample, this clonotype turned up many times. The chain links TRBV7-9 to TRBJ1-2, with TRBD1 identical over 7 bases. This CDR3 comprises 14 residues. Germline loops: CDR1 SEHNR, CDR2 FQNEAQ (reference sequence). Trimming took 4 bases from V and 4 from J; bases not matched to a gene: 6. DNA for the CDR3: TGTGCCAGCAGCTGGGACAGTTTTCCCTATGGCTACACCTTC. It encodes CASSWDSFPYGYTF.

This clonotype was detected only a few times. This sequence joins TRBV7-2 and TRBJ2-5, with unresolved D. Trimming removed 7 bases from V and 3 bases from J, with 12 bases in between. There are 13 residues in the CDR3. Germline V gives CDR1 SGHTA, CDR2 FQGNSA. The CDR3 DNA reads TGTGCCAGCACCATCTCTTGGGAAGAGACCCAGTACTTC. Translated: CASTISWEETQYF.

This clonotype was seen many times. V gene TRBV18 combines with J gene TRBJ2-3, with 10 bases that match TRBD2. V shed 5 bases and J 1 base; nucleotides not matched to a gene: 6. Germline CDR1 and CDR2: KGHSH and LQKENI. The CDR3 extends over 16 amino acids. As DNA, the CDR3 is TGTGCCAGCTCATCGCCGAGCGGGGGGGGCACAGATACGCAGTATTTT. Translated: CASSSPSGGGTDTQYF.

This clonotype was seen a few times. This chain joins TRBV28 and TRBJ1-2, with 12 bases that match TRBD1. The CDR3 covers 15 residues. Germline V CDR1 and CDR2: MDHEN, SYDVKM. Losses at the gene ends were 4 bases for V and 5 bases for J; bases not matched to a gene: 5. The CDR3 DNA reads TGTGCCAGCAGTTCCGGGACAGGGGGCGCGTATGGCTACACCTTC. Protein product: CASSSGTGGAYGYTF.

This clonotype was recorded many times. In nucleotides, the CDR3 is TGTGCCAGCACCTTGGGGGGAGGAGAGACCCAGTACTTC. This gives the protein CASTLGGGETQYF. This sequence joins TRBV12-3 or TRBV12-4 and TRBJ2-5; D is possibly TRBD2 (6 bases). This CDR3 contains 13 residues. Trimming removed 7 bases from V and 4 bases from J, with 13 bases in between.

The V and J genes are TRBV7-6 and TRBJ2-7; weak D call: TRBD2 (5 bases). Germline V gene data show CDR1 as SGHVS and CDR2 as FNYEAQ. V was trimmed by 5 bases and J by 0 bases, leaving 8 bases between them. This CDR3 has 13 amino acids. The CDR3 DNA reads TGTGCCAGCAGCCGAGGACTCTCCTACGAGCAGTACTTC. Its translation is CASSRGLSYEQYF.

This chain connects TRBV7-9 to TRBJ1-1; D not resolved. Deletions cut 3 bases from V and 2 bases from J, with 10 bases between. This CDR3 spans 14 amino acids. In germline, CDR1 is SEHNR, CDR2 FQNEAQ (reference sequence). CDR3 loop: CASSFPGYNTEAFF. CDR3 nucleotides: TGTGCCAGCAGCTTCCCCGGTTATAACACTGAAGCTTTCTTT.

This clonotype appeared a few times. The rearrangement joins TRBV7-9 to TRBJ1-5; 10 nucleotides match TRBD1. Germline CDR1 and CDR2: SEHNR and FQNEAQ (reference sequence). The CDR3 consists of 18 residues. J lost 0 bases, V lost 5 bases, and 10 bases had no gene match. CDR3 protein: CASSTDRGRENSNQPQHF. DNA for the CDR3: TGTGCCAGCAGCACAGACAGGGGGCGGGAAAATAGCAATCAGCCCCAGCATTTT. The full variable domain, rest sourced from reference TRBV7-9 and TRBJ1-5, is DTGVSQNPRHKITKRGQNVTFRCDPISEHNRLYWYRQTLGQGPEFLTYFQNEAQLEKSRLLSDRFSAERPKGSFSTLEIQRTEQGDSAMYLCASSTDRGRENSNQPQHFGDGTRLSIL.

V gene TRBV2 combines with J gene TRBJ2-3; TRBD2 matches at 14 bases. CDR1 and CDR2 (germline): SNHLY, FYNNEI. Trimming took 4 bases from V and 0 from J; bases not matched to a gene: 6. The CDR3 is 18 residues long. CDR3 loop: CASSAPGLAGASTDTQYF. In DNA, the CDR3 is TGTGCCAGCAGTGCCCCGGGACTAGCGGGGGCTAGCACAGATACGCAGTATTTT. Full variable domain (missing parts from reference TRBV2 and TRBJ2-3): EPEVTQTPSHQVTQMGQEVILRCVPISNHLYFYWYRQILGQKVEFLVSFYNNEISEKSEIFDDQFSVERPDGSNFTLKIRSTKLEDSAMYFCASSAPGLAGASTDTQYFGPGTRLTVL.

J is TRBJ2-5 and V is TRBV5-6; 7 bases are a match to TRBD2. Germline CDR1 is SGHDT and CDR2 is YYEEEE. After removal of 3 bases from V and 4 bases from J, the junction contained 12 bases not matched to a gene. The CDR3 spans 16 residues. CDR3 nucleotides: TGTGCCAGCAGCTCCCTGACTTCCAGCGGGGTAGAGACCCAGTACTTC. Its protein product is CASSSLTSSGVETQYF.

This clonotype was seen at least ten times. The chain recombines TRBV6-6 with TRBJ2-5; D assignment may be TRBD1 or TRBD2 (6 bases each). Germline V gene sequence: CDR1 MNHNY, CDR2 SVGAGI (reference sequence). CDR3 length: 17 residues. Trimming removed 4 bases at V and 2 bases at J, with 20 bases between. CDR3 protein: CASSSHGGRGNQETQYF. CDR3 nucleotides: TGTGCCAGCAGTTCCCATGGGGGGCGCGGGAATCAAGAGACCCAGTACTTC.

The chain uses TRBV6-5 and TRBJ2-7; no definite D call. Germline-derived CDR1 and CDR2 are MNHEY and SVGAGI. The CDR3 has 14 amino acids. The germline V and J ends were trimmed by 6 bases and 5 bases, with 17 bases remaining between them. CDR3 coding DNA: TGTGCCAGCAGCCCCTCCCCCATCCGGCACGAGCAGTACTTC. Protein sequence: CASSPSPIRHEQYF.

The chain links TRBV12-3 or TRBV12-4 to TRBJ1-4; D not certain. Trimming took 3 bases from V and 9 from J, leaving 5 bases between them. The CDR3 totals 11 residues. The CDR3 is CASSLSQKLFF. The CDR3, as DNA: TGTGCCAGCAGTTTGAGTCAAAAACTGTTTTTT.

This clonotype turned up a few times. This chain joins TRBV7-9 and TRBJ2-3; 8 positions match TRBD1. In germline, CDR1 is SEHNR, CDR2 FQNEAQ (reference sequence). J was trimmed by 0 bases and V by 4 bases; bases with no gene match: 3. This CDR3 contains 15 residues. The CDR3 DNA sequence: TGTGCCAGCAGCTCTCAGGGGGCGAGCACAGATACGCAGTATTTT. It codes for CASSSQGASTDTQYF.

V gene TRBV10-3 combines with J gene TRBJ2-2; D is perhaps TRBD2 (6 bases). V dropped 5 bases and J dropped 3 bases, with 13 bases sitting between them. Looked up from germline, CDR1 is ENHRY and CDR2 is SYGVKD. The CDR3 extends over 15 amino acids. The CDR3 region has the DNA TGTGCCATCAGTCGGGACCGCGGGGACACCGGGGAGCTGTTTTTT. This gives the protein CAISRDRGDTGELFF.

In its sample, this clonotype was seen many times. This chain joins TRBV5-6 and TRBJ1-2; D gene uncertain. The CDR3 loop spans 12 amino acids. The ends were cut back, 0 bases at V and 7 bases at J, with 7 bases in the middle. Germline assignment: CDR1 SGHDT and CDR2 YYEEEE. Written as DNA, the CDR3 is TGTGCCAGCAGCTTGGATATACGTGGCTACACCTTC. Its protein product is CASSLDIRGYTF.

This clonotype was seen only a few times. The chain couples TRBV12-3 or TRBV12-4 to TRBJ2-6; 10 bases align to TRBD1. CDR3 size: 18 residues. V lost 6 bases and J lost 4; bases outside the gene matches: 12. The CDR3 loop is CASRPGTGAPGGANVLTF. CDR3 coding DNA: TGTGCCAGCAGGCCTGGGACAGGGGCCCCGGGGGGGGCCAACGTCCTGACTTTC.

This clonotype came up a few times. This chain links TRBV7-2 with TRBJ1-5; possible D gene TRBD1, 6 bases. The V and J ends lost 5 bases and 0 bases respectively, with 29 bases between them. Germline-derived CDR1 and CDR2 are SGHTA and FQGNSA. The CDR3 consists of 21 residues. In DNA, the CDR3 is TGTGCCAGCAGCGACTATTCAGGGGTATCAGACTTTTATTATAGCAATCAGCCCCAGCATTTT. This translates into CASSDYSGVSDFYYSNQPQHF. The complete variable domain, with remaining parts taken from reference TRBV7-2 and TRBJ1-5, reads GAGVSQSPSNKVTEKGKDVELRCDPISGHTALYWYRQSLGQGLEFLIYFQGNSAPDKSGLPSDRFSAERTGGSVSTLTIQRTQQEDSAVYLCASSDYSGVSDFYYSNQPQHFGDGTRLSIL.

There are many counts of this clonotype. V gene TRBV9 combines with J gene TRBJ2-5; D is possibly TRBD2 (6 bases). The CDR3 sequence is 14 residues long. Germline CDR1 and CDR2: SGDLS and YYNGEE. The V end lost 3 bases, the J end lost 2 bases, and 11 bases lay between the germline ends. DNA for the CDR3: TGTGCCAGCAGCGCCTGGGACTCGCAAGAGACCCAGTACTTC. Amino acid sequence: CASSAWDSQETQYF.

This clonotype has just a few counts. The genes are TRBV7-9 and TRBJ1-5; no reliable D call. Trimming removed 3 bases at V and 2 bases at J, with 14 bases between. The CDR3 is 16 amino acids. Germline-derived CDR1 and CDR2 are SEHNR and FQNEAQ (reference sequence). CDR3 in DNA: TGTGCCAGCAGCTTCGTTCAAAATTCCCGCAATCAGCCCCAGCATTTT. Translated, it gives CASSFVQNSRNQPQHF.